This entry lists 15 T cell receptor beta chains sequenced from one sample in a study of T-cell memory formation after mild COVID-19. TCRdb reprocessed the 5' RACE reads with MiXCR, giving one entry per CDR3 protein. This table holds 350,000 to 500,000 distinct CDR3 sequences, roughly 18% found once. Sequenced material: PBMCs or a T cell subset sorted from them (not recorded which). Source of these receptors: a young man who had mild COVID-19 (a few samples of this study predate the infection). Cell type and time point are not known.

This clonotype was counted between two and nine times. CDR3 loop: CASSLEVEQPLHF. Here the CDR3 DNA reads TGCGCCAGCAGCTTGGAGGTGGAGCAGCCCCTCCACTTT. The chain employs TRBV5-1 and TRBJ1-6; D uncertain. Germline lookup yields CDR1 SGHRS and CDR2 YFSETQ. The CDR3 length is 13 residues. V lost 0 bases, J lost 13 bases, and 11 bases lay in between. Full variable domain (remainder filled in from reference TRBV5-1 and TRBJ1-6): KAGVTQTPRYLIKTRGQQVTLSCSPISGHRSVSWYQQTPGQGLQFLFEYFSETQRNKGNFPGRFSGRQFSNSRSEMNVSTLELGDSALYLCASSLEVEQPLHFGNGTRLTVT.

The chain recombines TRBV18 with TRBJ1-1; D not certain. This CDR3 is built from 13 residues. Germline CDR1 is KGHSH and CDR2 is LQKENI. Trimming removed 3 bases from V and 8 bases from J, with 13 bases in between. The CDR3 protein is CASSPSSTREAFF. The CDR3, as DNA: TGTGCCAGCTCACCCTCAAGTACCAGAGAAGCTTTCTTT.

J is TRBJ1-6 and V is TRBV7-6; D unresolved. This CDR3 comprises 16 residues. Germline loops: CDR1 SGHVS, CDR2 FNYEAQ. V was pared by 1 base and J by 6 bases, with 13 bases between. The CDR3 loop is CASSLELGSTNSPLHF. CDR3 sequence (DNA): TGTGCCAGCAGCTTAGAGCTGGGGAGCACTAATTCACCCCTCCACTTT. The full variable domain, in which reference TRBV7-6 and TRBJ1-6 provide the parts outside the CDR3, is GAGVSQSPRYKVTKRGQDVALRCDPISGHVSLYWYRQALGQGPEFLTYFNYEAQQDKSGLPNDRFSAERPEGSISTLTIQRTEQRDSAMYRCASSLELGSTNSPLHFGNGTRLTVT.

The CDR3 DNA follows: TGTGCCAGCAGCCCCGCTGAGGGGCGCCTCACTGAAGCTTTCTTT. This codes for CASSPAEGRLTEAFF. The chain uses TRBV7-2 and TRBJ1-1; a weak D match, TRBD1 (5 bases). This CDR3 spans 15 amino acids. Germline lookup yields CDR1 SGHTA and CDR2 FQGNSA. The V and J ends lost 5 bases and 4 bases respectively, with 17 bases between them. The whole variable domain, remainder taken from reference TRBV7-2 and TRBJ1-1, is GAGVSQSPSNKVTEKGKDVELRCDPISGHTALYWYRQSLGQGLEFLIYFQGNSAPDKSGLPSDRFSAERTGGSVSTLTIQRTQQEDSAVYLCASSPAEGRLTEAFFGQGTRLTVV.

In this sample, this clonotype turned up a few times. The rearrangement uses TRBV20-1 and TRBJ2-2; D possibly corresponds to TRBD2 (5 bases). V was clipped by 1 base and J by 2 bases, with 8 bases between them. This CDR3 comprises 14 residues. The germline V gene encodes CDR1 DFQATT and CDR2 SNEGSKA (reference sequence). The CDR3 region is CSARGSENTGELFF. Here the CDR3 DNA reads TGCAGTGCTAGAGGTAGCGAAAACACCGGGGAGCTGTTTTTT.

This clonotype occurred a few times. The chain employs TRBV18 and TRBJ1-2; weak D call: TRBD1 (6 bases). Germline CDR1 KGHSH, CDR2 LQKENI. The V and J ends lost 3 bases and 2 bases respectively, with 13 bases between them. CDR3 length: 15 amino acids. This CDR3 reads CASSPIGTQNYGYTF. The CDR3 DNA is TGTGCCAGCTCACCGATCGGGACACAGAACTATGGCTACACCTTC.

The rearrangement uses TRBV11-2 and TRBJ2-2; 10 bases agree with TRBD1. J gave up 4 bases and V 4 bases, and 6 bases lay outside the gene matches. Per germline, CDR1 SGHAT and CDR2 FQNNGV. This CDR3 contains 16 residues. Here the CDR3 DNA reads TGTGCCAGCAGCTGGGGGACAGGGGTAGTCACCGGGGAGCTGTTTTTT. This encodes CASSWGTGVVTGELFF.

This clonotype was seen more than once but under ten times. The CDR3 protein is CSATGIGYGYTF. CDR3 DNA sequence: TGCAGTGCTACAGGGATCGGCTATGGCTACACCTTC. The V and J genes are TRBV20-1 and TRBJ1-2; tentative D call: TRBD1 (5 bases). The germline V and J ends were trimmed by 4 bases and 4 bases, with 10 bases remaining between them. This CDR3 comprises 12 residues. CDR1 and CDR2 (germline): DFQATT, SNEGSKA (reference sequence).

Only a few counts were recorded for this clonotype. This chain links TRBV7-6 with TRBJ2-7; 7 bases map to TRBD2. The CDR3 sequence is 13 residues long. V trimming: 1 base; J trimming: 5 bases; junction bases outside the gene matches: 2. The germline V gene encodes CDR1 SGHVS and CDR2 FNYEAQ. The CDR3: CASSLGGGNEQYV. The CDR3 nucleotides read TGTGCCAGCAGCTTAGGGGGAGGGAACGAGCAGTACGTC.

V usage is TRBV12-3 or TRBV12-4 and J usage is TRBJ2-5, with TRBD1 matching 7 bases. V dropped 6 bases and J dropped 2; count of bases not matched to a gene: 9. CDR3 length equals 15 residues. CDR3 loop: CASSLWDSPQETQYF. In DNA form, the CDR3 reads TGTGCCAGCAGCCTATGGGACAGTCCACAAGAGACCCAGTACTTC.

The V gene is TRBV5-4, the J gene TRBJ2-2; D is uncertain. This CDR3 region has 17 residues. Germline CDR1 and CDR2: SGHNT and YYREEE (reference sequence). The V end lost 4 bases, the J end lost 3 bases, and 19 bases lay between the germline ends. CDR3 sequence reads: CASSPNIESVHTGELFF. The CDR3, as DNA: TGTGCCAGCAGCCCGAACATTGAGAGCGTACACACCGGGGAGCTGTTTTTT.

The rearrangement joins TRBV12-3 or TRBV12-4 to TRBJ2-7; 10 bases line up with TRBD2. The CDR3 runs 17 residues. Trimming took 0 bases from V and 4 from J; bases not matched to a gene: 9. CDR3 nucleotide sequence: TGTGCCAGCAGTTTAGCTAGCGGGGGGCAGGTCCTTTACGAGCAGTACTTC. This sequence encodes CASSLASGGQVLYEQYF.

This rearrangement joins TRBV7-6 to TRBJ2-3, with TRBD2 matching 12 bases. This CDR3 has 16 amino acids. Germline-derived CDR1 and CDR2 are SGHVS and FNYEAQ. V shed 2 bases and J 5 bases; nucleotides not matched to a gene: 5. CDR3 nucleotide sequence: TGTGCCAGCAGCTTACTAGCGGGGGGGCCGGGAGATACGCAGTATTTT. Translating it yields CASSLLAGGPGDTQYF.

This chain uses TRBV6-5 with TRBJ2-3, with TRBD2 matching over 11 bases. The CDR3 is 18 amino acids. Per the germline V gene, CDR1 is MNHEY and CDR2 is SVGAGI. With V trimmed by 0 bases and J by 2 bases, 7 bases remained unmatched. The CDR3 loop is CASSYSSASGGFTDTQYF. The CDR3 DNA reads TGTGCCAGCAGTTACTCCTCGGCTAGCGGGGGGTTCACAGATACGCAGTATTTT.

As for this clonotype: The junction differs from germline at one of its ends, possibly a read error. The rearrangement uses TRBV12-3 or TRBV12-4 and TRBJ1-1; D is perhaps TRBD1 (5 bases). The CDR3 consists of 12 residues. CDR3 bases: TGTGCCAGCAGTTTAGCCGGGGGTGAATCTTTCTTT. Its protein is CASSLAGGESFF.